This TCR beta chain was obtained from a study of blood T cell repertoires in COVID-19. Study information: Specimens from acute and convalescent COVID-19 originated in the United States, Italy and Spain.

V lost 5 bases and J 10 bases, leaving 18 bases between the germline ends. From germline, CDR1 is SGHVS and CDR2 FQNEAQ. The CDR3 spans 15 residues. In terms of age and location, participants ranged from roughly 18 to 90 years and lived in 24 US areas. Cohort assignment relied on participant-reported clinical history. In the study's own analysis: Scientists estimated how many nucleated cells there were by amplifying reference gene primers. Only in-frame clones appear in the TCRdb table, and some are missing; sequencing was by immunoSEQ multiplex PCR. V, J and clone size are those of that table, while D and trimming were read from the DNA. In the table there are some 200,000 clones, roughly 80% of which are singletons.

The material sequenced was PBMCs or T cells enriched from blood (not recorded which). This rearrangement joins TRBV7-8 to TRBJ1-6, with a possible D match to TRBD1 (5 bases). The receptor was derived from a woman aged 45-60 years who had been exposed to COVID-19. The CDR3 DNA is TGTGCCAGCAGCGTCGGTGGGGCGAACAGATCACCCCTCCACTTT. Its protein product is CASSVGGANRSPLHF.